This T cell receptor beta chain was identified during a study of identifying expanded T cells in peripheral blood. Collection occurred without any documented infections or immune events in donors. TCRdb keeps only in-frame clones here, not all; method: immunoSEQ multiplex PCR. The sample shows 90,000 to 120,000 clones, roughly 91% of them seen only once. The CDR3 is made up of 12 amino acids. V lost 1 base and J 11 bases, leaving 11 bases between the germline ends. Germline loops: CDR1 PRHDT, CDR2 FYEKMQ (reference sequence). The V call is TRBV13, the J call TRBJ1-1; D call uncertain. The sequencing input was blood. This TCR was sampled from a person aged 18 to 75 in good health. CDR3 sequence reads: CASSLARRRAFF. CDR3 nucleotides: TGTGCCAGCAGCTTAGCTAGGCGGAGGGCTTTCTTT.